The T cell receptor (beta chain) under discussion was sequenced for a study of OX40 agonist ivuxolimab in advanced cancers. Germline V gene lookup returns CDR1 MNHNS and CDR2 SASEGT. The CDR3 contains 14 residues. Between the trimmed V and J ends, which lost 7 bases and 6 bases, there was a span of 16 bases. Data came from immunoSEQ multiplex PCR; TCRdb stores just in-frame clones and leaves some out. The sample shows over 60,000 clones, 75% to 85% of them seen only once. This specimen was CD4+ or CD8+ T cells sorted from blood, taken in a trial of the OX40 agonist ivuxolimab. This receptor was obtained from an adult with an advanced solid tumor such as melanoma, head and neck, liver or kidney cancer. This chain connects TRBV6-1 to TRBJ1-5; D perhaps matches TRBD1 (5 bases). As DNA, the CDR3 is TGTGCCAGCAACGATCGGCAGGGAAGTCAGCCCCAGCATTTT. Translating it yields CASNDRQGSQPQHF.